The clone carrying this T cell receptor beta chain was seen repeatedly, ten times or more. Its target is unknown. The sample belongs to a study of T cells in Graves' hyperthyroidism and ophthalmopathy. General observations from the study: The model anticipated ophthalmopathy a median about 7 months pre-onset. Blood held most thyroid clonotypes expanded above 0.001 frequency.

Template material for amplifying TCR beta CDR3 regions consisted of RNA transcripts. The HTBI primer set drove a first-round RT-PCR of the TCR CDR3. Using its own MiXCR run on the multiplex PCR reads, TCRdb lists one record per CDR3 protein. The sample lists hundreds of thousands of distinct CDR3 sequences; about a sixth were seen once. Germline V gives CDR1 SGHKS, CDR2 YYEKEE (reference sequence). The CDR3 has 17 amino acids. Trimming removed 0 bases from V and 7 bases from J; junction bases left unmatched: 13. The sample consisted of blood. This sequence joins TRBV5-5 and TRBJ2-1; 7 nucleotides line up with TRBD1. The receptor comes from a woman under 30 with Graves' ophthalmopathy. The CDR3 region has the DNA TGTGCCAGCAGCTTGGAGCCGGGACAGTGGGCTGGGAATGAGCAGTTCTTC. Protein sequence: CASSLEPGQWAGNEQFF.